Listed here is a single TCR beta chain. Its antigen is not identified. This sample stems from a study of OX40 agonist ivuxolimab in advanced cancers. As for the study in general: Ivuxolimab, an antibody acting as an agonist of OX40 (CD134), was used to treat patients. Hepatocellular carcinoma, melanoma, renal cell or head and neck cancer was diagnosed in the dose-escalation patients. Study conclusions and caveats: Some nonresponders also had low normalized T-cell clonal expansion.

The table came from immunoSEQ multiplex PCR; TCRdb's copy has only in-frame clones and leaves some out. The repertoire holds about 60,000 clones, with about 88% as singletons. The TCR comes from an adult with an advanced solid tumor such as melanoma, head and neck, liver or kidney cancer. The sample was CD4+ or CD8+ T cells sorted from blood, taken in a trial of the OX40 agonist ivuxolimab.

CDR3 sequence reads: CASSNTEAFF. The DNA of the CDR3 is TGTGCCAGTAGTAACACTGAAGCTTTCTTT. The chain combines TRBV2 with TRBJ1-1; no clear D. The CDR3 is made up of 10 amino acids. V lost 9 bases and J lost 2, with 4 bases in between. From germline, CDR1 is SNHLY and CDR2 FYNNEI.